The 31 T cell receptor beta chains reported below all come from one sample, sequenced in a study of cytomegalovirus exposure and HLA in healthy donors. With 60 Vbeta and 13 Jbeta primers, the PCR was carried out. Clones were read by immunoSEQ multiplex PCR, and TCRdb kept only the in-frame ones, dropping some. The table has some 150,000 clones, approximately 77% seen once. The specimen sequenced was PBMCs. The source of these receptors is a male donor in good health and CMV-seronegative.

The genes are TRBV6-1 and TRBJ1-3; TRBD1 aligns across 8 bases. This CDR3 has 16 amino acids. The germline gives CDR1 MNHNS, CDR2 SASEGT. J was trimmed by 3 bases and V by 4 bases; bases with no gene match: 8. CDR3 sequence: CASSGGTGGGGNTIYF. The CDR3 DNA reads TGTGCCAGCAGTGGAGGGACAGGTGGCGGTGGAAACACCATATATTTT.

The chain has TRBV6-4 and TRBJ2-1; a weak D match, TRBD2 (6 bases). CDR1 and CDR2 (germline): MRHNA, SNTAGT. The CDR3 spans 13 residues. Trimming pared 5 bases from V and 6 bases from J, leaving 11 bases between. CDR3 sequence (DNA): TGTGCCAGCAGTCTCGACGGGGGCAATGAGCAGTTCTTC. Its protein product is CASSLDGGNEQFF.

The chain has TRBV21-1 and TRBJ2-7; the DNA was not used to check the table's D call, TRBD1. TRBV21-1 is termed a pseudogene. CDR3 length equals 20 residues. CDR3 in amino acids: CARFVFRTGVIRLPTYEQYF. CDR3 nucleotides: TGTGCCAGATTTGTCTTCAGGACAGGGGTTATCAGGCTACCTACCTACGAGCAGTACTTC.

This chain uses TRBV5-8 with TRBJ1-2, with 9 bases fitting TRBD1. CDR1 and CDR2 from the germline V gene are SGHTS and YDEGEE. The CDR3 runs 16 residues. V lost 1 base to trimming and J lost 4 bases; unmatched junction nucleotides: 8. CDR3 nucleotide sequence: TGTGCCAGCAGCTTGAGTTCGGGACAGGGTATCTATGGCTACACCTTC. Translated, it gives CASSLSSGQGIYGYTF. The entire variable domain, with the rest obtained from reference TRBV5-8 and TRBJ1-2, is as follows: EAGVTQSPTHLIKTRGQQATLRCSPISGHTSVYWYQQALGLGLQFLLWYDEGEERNRGNFPPRFSGRQFPNYSSELNVNALELEDSALYLCASSLSSGQGIYGYTFGSGTRLTVV.

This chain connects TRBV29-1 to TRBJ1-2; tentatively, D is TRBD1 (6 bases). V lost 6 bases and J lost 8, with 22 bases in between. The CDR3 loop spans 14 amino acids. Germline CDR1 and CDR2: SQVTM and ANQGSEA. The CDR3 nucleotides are TGCAGCGTCCCCCTCGCACAGGGAGGGGCAGGCTACACCTTC. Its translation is CSVPLAQGGAGYTF.

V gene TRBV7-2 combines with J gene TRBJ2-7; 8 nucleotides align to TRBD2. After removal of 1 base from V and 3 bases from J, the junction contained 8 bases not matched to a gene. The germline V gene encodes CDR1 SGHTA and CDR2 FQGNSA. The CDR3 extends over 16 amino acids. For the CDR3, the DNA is TGTGCCAGCAGCTTAGGAGGGGCGGGAGGTGGCTACGAGCAGTACTTC. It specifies CASSLGGAGGGYEQYF.

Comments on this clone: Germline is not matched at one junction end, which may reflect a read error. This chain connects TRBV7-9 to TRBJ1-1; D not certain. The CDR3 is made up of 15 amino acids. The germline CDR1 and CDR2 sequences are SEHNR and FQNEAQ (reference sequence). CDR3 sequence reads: CASSLSAQTNAEAFF. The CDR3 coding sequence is TGTGCCAGCAGCTTATCAGCACAGACGAACGCTGAAGCTTTCTTT.

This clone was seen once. The CDR3 DNA is TGTGCCAGCAGCGTAGGGCGGGAGGGCCTTTTCAATGAGCAGTTCTTC. It codes for CASSVGREGLFNEQFF. J is TRBJ2-1 and V is TRBV9; 9 bases are a match to TRBD2. The germline CDR1 and CDR2 sequences are SGDLS and YYNGEE. The CDR3 length is 16 residues. Trimming took 0 bases from V and 6 from J; bases not matched to a gene: 7.

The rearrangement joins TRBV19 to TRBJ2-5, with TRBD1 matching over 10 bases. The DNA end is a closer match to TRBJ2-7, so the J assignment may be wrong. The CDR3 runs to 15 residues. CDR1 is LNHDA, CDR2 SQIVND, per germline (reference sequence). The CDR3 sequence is CASMGRTGGIYEQYF. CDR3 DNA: TGTGCCAGTATGGGGAGGACAGGGGGTATCTACGAGCAGTACTTC.

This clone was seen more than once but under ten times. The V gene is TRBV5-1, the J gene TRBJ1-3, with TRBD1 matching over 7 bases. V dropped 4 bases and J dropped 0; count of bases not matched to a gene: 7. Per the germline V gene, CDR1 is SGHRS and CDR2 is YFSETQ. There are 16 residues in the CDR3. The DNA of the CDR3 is TGCGCCAGCAGCAGTCAGACAGGGTTCTCTGGAAACACCATATATTTT. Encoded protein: CASSSQTGFSGNTIYF.

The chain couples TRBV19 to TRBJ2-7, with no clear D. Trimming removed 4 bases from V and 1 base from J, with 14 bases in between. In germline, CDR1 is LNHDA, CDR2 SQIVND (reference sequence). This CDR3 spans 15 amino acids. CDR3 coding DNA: TGTGCCAGTAGTAAGAAGGTGGAGTCATCCTACGAGCAGTACTTC. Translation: CASSKKVESSYEQYF.

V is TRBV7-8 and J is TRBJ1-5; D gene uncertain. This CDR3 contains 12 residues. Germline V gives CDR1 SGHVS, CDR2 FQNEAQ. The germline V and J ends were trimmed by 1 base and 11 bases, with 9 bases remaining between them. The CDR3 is CASSLDRGAQHF. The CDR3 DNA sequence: TGTGCCAGCAGCTTAGACCGGGGAGCCCAGCATTTT.

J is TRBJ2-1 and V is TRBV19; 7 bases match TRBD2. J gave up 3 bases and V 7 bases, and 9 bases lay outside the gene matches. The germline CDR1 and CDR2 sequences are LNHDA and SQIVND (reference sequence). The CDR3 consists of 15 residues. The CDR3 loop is CASTPWGGGYNEQFF. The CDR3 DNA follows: TGTGCCAGTACCCCCTGGGGCGGGGGCTACAATGAGCAGTTCTTC.

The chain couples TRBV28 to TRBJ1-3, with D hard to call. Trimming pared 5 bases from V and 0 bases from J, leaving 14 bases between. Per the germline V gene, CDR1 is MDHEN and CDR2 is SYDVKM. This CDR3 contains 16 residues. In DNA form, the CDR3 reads TGTGCCAGCAGTCCCCTAGGCAAGCTCTCTGGAAACACCATATATTTT. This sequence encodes CASSPLGKLSGNTIYF.

This CDR3 is CSVEGQGLPYNEQFF. As DNA, the CDR3 is TGCAGCGTTGAAGGACAGGGATTACCCTACAATGAGCAGTTCTTC. The chain is built from TRBV29-1 and TRBJ2-1; TRBD1 agrees at 7 bases. Germline V lookup: CDR1 SQVTM, CDR2 ANQGSEA. The CDR3 is 15 amino acids. With 1 base clipped from V and 2 bases from J, the junction kept 5 bases outside the gene matches.

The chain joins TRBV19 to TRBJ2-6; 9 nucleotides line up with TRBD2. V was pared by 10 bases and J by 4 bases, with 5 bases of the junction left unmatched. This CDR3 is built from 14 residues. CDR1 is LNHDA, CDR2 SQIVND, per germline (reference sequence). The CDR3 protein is CATAGGSGANVLTF. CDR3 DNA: TGTGCCACCGCGGGGGGGTCAGGGGCCAACGTCCTGACTTTC.

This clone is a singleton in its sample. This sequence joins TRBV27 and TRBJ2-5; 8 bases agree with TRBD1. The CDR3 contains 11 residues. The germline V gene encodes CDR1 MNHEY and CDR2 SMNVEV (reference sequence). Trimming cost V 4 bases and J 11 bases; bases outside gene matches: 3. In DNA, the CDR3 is TGTGCCAGCAGTTCGCGACAGGGGCAGTACTTC. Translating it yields CASSSRQGQYF.

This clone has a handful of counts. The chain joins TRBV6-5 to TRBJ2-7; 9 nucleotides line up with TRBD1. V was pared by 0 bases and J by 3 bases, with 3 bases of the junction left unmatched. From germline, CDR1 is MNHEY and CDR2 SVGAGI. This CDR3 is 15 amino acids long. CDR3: CASSYSRQGGYEQYF. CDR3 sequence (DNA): TGTGCCAGCAGTTACTCGAGACAGGGGGGCTACGAGCAGTACTTC.

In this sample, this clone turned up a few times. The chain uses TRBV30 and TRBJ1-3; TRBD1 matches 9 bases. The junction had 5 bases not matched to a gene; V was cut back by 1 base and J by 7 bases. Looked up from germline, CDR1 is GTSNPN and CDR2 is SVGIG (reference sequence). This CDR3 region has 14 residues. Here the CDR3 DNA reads TGTGCCTGGAGTGCCGGGACAGGGATGAACACCATATATTTT. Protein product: CAWSAGTGMNTIYF.

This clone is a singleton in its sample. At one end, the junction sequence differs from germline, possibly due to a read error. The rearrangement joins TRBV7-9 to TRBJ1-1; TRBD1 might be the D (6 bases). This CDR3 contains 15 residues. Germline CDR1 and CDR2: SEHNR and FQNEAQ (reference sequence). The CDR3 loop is CSSSLGGGRDTEAFF. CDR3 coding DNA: TGTTCCAGCAGCTTAGGGGGGGGGCGCGATACTGAAGCTTTCTTT.

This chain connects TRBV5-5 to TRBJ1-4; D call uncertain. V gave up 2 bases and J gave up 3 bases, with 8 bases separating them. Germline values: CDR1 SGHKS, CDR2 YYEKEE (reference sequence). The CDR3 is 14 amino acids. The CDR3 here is CASSFGSPNEKLFF. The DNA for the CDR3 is TGTGCCAGCAGCTTCGGGTCCCCTAATGAAAAACTGTTTTTT.

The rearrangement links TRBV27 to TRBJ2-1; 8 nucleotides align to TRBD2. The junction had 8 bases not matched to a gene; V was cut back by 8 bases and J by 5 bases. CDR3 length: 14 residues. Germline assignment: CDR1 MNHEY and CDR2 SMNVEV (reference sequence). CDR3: CASASGSNHNEQFF. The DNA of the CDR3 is TGTGCCAGCGCGAGCGGGAGTAACCACAATGAGCAGTTCTTC.

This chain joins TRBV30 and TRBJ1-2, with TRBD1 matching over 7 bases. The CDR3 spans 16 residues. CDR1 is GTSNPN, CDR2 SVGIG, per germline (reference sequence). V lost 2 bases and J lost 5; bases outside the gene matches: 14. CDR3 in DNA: TGTGCCTGGAGTAGTTTAACTGCGGGACAGCTTTATGGCTACACCTTC. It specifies CAWSSLTAGQLYGYTF.

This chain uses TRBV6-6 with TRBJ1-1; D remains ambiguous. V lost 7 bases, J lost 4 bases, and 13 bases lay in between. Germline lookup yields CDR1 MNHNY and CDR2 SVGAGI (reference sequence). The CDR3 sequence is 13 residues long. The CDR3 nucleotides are TGTGCCAGCACCGCGGCGGGGTCCACTGAAGCTTTCTTT. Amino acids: CASTAAGSTEAFF.

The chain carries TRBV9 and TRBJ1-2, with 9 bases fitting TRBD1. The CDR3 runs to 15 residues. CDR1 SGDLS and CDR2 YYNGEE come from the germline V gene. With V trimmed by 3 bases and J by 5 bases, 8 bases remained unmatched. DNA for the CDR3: TGTGCCAGCAGCGGCTCCGGGACAGGGCCATATGGCTACACCTTC. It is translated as CASSGSGTGPYGYTF.

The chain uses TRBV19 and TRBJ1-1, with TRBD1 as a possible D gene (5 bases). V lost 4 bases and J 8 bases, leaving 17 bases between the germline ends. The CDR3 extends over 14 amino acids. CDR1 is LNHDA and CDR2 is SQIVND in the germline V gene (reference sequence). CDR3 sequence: CASSTAREGLEAFF. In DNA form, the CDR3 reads TGTGCCAGTAGTACTGCCAGGGAAGGTTTAGAAGCTTTCTTT.

CDR3 protein: CASSQSDRAVNEQFF. The CDR3 region has the DNA TGCGCCAGCAGTCAATCTGACCGAGCGGTCAATGAGCAGTTCTTC. This chain uses TRBV23-1 with TRBJ2-1, with D possibly being TRBD2 (5 bases). TRBV23-1 is noted as an ORF with a role that remains uncertain. This CDR3 is 15 amino acids long. V dropped 0 bases and J dropped 6 bases, with 12 bases sitting between them.

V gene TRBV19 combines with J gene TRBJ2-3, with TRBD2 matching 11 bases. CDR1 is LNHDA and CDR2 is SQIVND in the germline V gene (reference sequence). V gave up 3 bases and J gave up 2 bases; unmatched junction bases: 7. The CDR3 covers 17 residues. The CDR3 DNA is TGTGCCAGTAGTATTAGGTCTAGCGGGAGGCACACAGATACGCAGTATTTT. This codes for CASSIRSSGRHTDTQYF.

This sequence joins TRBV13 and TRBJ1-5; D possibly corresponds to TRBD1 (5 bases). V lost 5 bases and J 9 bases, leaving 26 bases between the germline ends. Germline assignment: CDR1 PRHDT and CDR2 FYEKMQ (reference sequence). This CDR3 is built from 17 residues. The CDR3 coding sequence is TGTGCCAGCAGCATCACCCAGGGTAGTACCTCCTACCGGCCCCAGCATTTT. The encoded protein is CASSITQGSTSYRPQHF.

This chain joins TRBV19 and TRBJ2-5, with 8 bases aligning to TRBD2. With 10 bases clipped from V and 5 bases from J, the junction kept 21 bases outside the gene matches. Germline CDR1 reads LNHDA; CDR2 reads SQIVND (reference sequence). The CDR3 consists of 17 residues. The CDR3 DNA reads TGTGCCACGGGACTAGTTTTCGGGGTTTTGGGGTCGGAGACCCAGTACTTC. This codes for CATGLVFGVLGSETQYF.

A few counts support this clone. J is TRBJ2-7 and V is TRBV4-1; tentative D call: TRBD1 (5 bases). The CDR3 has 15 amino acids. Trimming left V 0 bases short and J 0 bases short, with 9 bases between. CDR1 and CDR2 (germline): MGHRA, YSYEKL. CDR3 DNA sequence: TGCGCCAGCAGCCAAGAGAGCGACAGCTCCTACGAGCAGTACTTC. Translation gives CASSQESDSSYEQYF.